The following is a TCR beta chain sequence with its context. Some 39,000 genome equivalents of blood DNA were amplified for TRB. Germline CDR1 reads MNHEY; CDR2 reads SVGEGT. The CDR3 length is 14 residues. Multiplex touch-down PCR amplified TRB using TRB-A and TRB-B pools in one tube. From the multiplex PCR reads, TCRdb lists one entry per CDR3 protein and no DNA. In all, the sample yields some 3,000 distinct CDR3 sequences. The sample belongs to a study of T cell clusters in autoimmune cytopenias. The sequenced sample consisted of peripheral blood. V and J are TRBV6-2 or TRBV6-3 and TRBJ1-1; TCRdb gives TRBD1 as the D gene, but with no DNA this cannot be confirmed. This TCR derives from a human donor with an autoimmune cytopenia or autoimmune hepatitis (not recorded which). The CDR3 protein is CASSSQGFKAEAFF.